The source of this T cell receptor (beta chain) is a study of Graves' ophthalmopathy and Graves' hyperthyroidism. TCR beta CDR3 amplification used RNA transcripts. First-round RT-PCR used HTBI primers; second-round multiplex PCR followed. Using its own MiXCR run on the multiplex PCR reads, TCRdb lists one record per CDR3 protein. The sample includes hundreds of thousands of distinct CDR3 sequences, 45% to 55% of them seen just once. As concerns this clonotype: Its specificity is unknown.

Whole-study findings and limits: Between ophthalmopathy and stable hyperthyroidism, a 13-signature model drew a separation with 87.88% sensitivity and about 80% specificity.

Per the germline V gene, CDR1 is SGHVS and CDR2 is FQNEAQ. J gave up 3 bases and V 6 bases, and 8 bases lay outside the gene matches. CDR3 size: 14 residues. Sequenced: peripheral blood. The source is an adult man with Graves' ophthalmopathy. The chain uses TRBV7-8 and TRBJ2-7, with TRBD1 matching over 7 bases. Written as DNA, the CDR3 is TGTGCCAGCAGTTTTCGGACAGGCGGCTACGAGCAGTACTTC. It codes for CASSFRTGGYEQYF.